This T cell receptor (beta chain) was identified in a study of T-cell reconstitution after alpha-beta-depleted transplantation in children. The CDR3 is made up of 16 amino acids. Germline CDR1 and CDR2: MGHDK and SYGVNS. The V end was cut by 4 bases, the J end by 4 bases, with 17 bases between. The TCRbeta library incorporated unique molecular identifiers. TCRdb independently ran MiXCR on the PCR reads; one entry per CDR3 protein. The sample contains about 610,000 distinct CDR3 sequences, about 11% of which appear only once. The rearrangement uses TRBV25-1 and TRBJ1-3; D might be TRBD1 (5 bases). The sample in question was PBMCs from the stem cell graft donor, obtained from the stem cell graft. This TCR was sampled from a human donor who donated a stem cell graft to a child with acute myeloid leukemia. In DNA form, the CDR3 reads TGTGCCAGCAGTGGAAACAGGAACCTCTGGGGAAACACCATATATTTT. Amino acids: CASSGNRNLWGNTIYF.